The rows below give T cell receptor beta chains drawn from one sample of a study of T-cell reconstitution after alpha-beta-depleted transplantation in children. A single record per CDR3 protein comes from TCRdb applying MiXCR to the PCR reads. The sample includes a few hundred thousand distinct CDR3 sequences, about 24% of them seen just once. The sample was PBMCs, mostly from graft donor cells, taken 360 days after TCRalphabeta/CD19-depleted stem cell transplant. The receptors stem from a female patient aged 2 to 10 who had a stem cell transplant for congenital amegakaryocytic thrombocytopenia, so the T cells may come from the graft donor. Each CDR3 is given with its conserved first and last residue. A D gene is named only where the DNA matches it firmly. Rows give clone size only sometimes, using once, few, many, or a class for an expanded clone.

CDR3 DNA	CDR3 protein	clone size	CDR3 length	D gene	V gene	J gene
TGCGCCAGCAGCCAAGGCGTCTTTGAGACCCAGTACTTC	CASSQGVFETQYF	.	13	.	TRBV4-1	TRBJ2-5
TGCAGTGCTAGAGTAAGGGGGGCTCAAGAGACCCAGTACTTC	CSARVRGAQETQYF	few	14	.	TRBV20-1	TRBJ2-5
TGCGCCAGCAGCTTGAGGCAGTCGAACACTGAAGCTTTCTTT	CASSLRQSNTEAFF	.	14	.	TRBV5-1	TRBJ1-1
TGTGCCAGCAGTCGGGACTCCCACAGCACAGATACGCAGTATTTT	CASSRDSHSTDTQYF	few	15	.	TRBV12-3/TRBV12-4	TRBJ2-3
TGTGCCATCAGTGACAGCGAAGAACAGCCCCAGCATTTT	CAISDSEEQPQHF	.	13	.	TRBV10-3	TRBJ1-5
TGTGCCAGCAGCCAAGATCCTAGCGGGAGAGTCCGCGAGCAGTACTTC	CASSQDPSGRVREQYF	.	16	TRBD2	TRBV4-2	TRBJ2-7
TGCAGCGTTGTTGTTTTACTCCACAATGAGCAGTTCTTC	CSVVVLLHNEQFF	few	13	.	TRBV29-1	TRBJ2-1
TGTGCCAGCAGTGAAGCCTCTTCCTTTGATGGCTACACCTTC	CASSEASSFDGYTF	few	14	.	TRBV25-1	TRBJ1-2
TGTGCCATCAGTGCTAGAGACATGGGTGGGGAGACCCAGTACTTC	CAISARDMGGETQYF	.	15	.	TRBV10-3	TRBJ2-5
TGTGCCAGCAGCCGCGGGACTAGCGGGAACAATGAGCAGTTCTTC	CASSRGTSGNNEQFF	.	15	TRBD2	TRBV27	TRBJ2-1
TGTGCCAGCAGTGTGGGATATGACTATGGCTACACCTTC	CASSVGYDYGYTF	.	13	.	TRBV25-1	TRBJ1-2
TGTGCCAGCAGGGCGGGGGCTCAAGAGACCCAGTACTTC	CASRAGAQETQYF	.	13	.	TRBV12-3/TRBV12-4	TRBJ2-5
TGTGCCAGCAGTTACTGGGTTGGCACTGAAGCTTTCTTT	CASSYWVGTEAFF	.	13	.	TRBV6-5	TRBJ1-1
TGTGCCAGCAAAATCGGCAGTCGGGGGGTGACCCAGTACTTC	CASKIGSRGVTQYF	.	14	TRBD2	TRBV6-1	TRBJ2-5
TGCGCCAGCCGGGAGGGCTCGAGCTCCTACAATGAGCAGTTCTTC	CASREGSSSYNEQFF	.	15	TRBD2	TRBV5-1	TRBJ2-1
TGTGCCAGCAGTTTACGGTGGGCGGGAGGGCCCGCCGGAGCCAAAAACATTCAGTACTTC	CASSLRWAGGPAGAKNIQYF	few	20	TRBD2	TRBV12-3/TRBV12-4	TRBJ2-4
TGTGCCAGCAGCTTAGCCCCGCCGGGACGGCCAACCGAGCAGTACTTC	CASSLAPPGRPTEQYF	.	16	.	TRBV7-6	TRBJ2-7
TGCAGTGCCCAAACCGGACCCACCACCGGGGAGCTGTTTTTT	CSAQTGPTTGELFF	.	14	.	TRBV20-1	TRBJ2-2
TGTGCCACCAGTGACCGGACTAGCGGGAGTAGAGATGAGCAGTTCTTC	CATSDRTSGSRDEQFF	few	16	TRBD2	TRBV24-1	TRBJ2-1
TGTGCCAGCAGCTTAGTTGGGAATGAGCAGTTCTTC	CASSLVGNEQFF	many	12	.	TRBV11-2	TRBJ2-1
TGCAGTGCTAGGCCACGGGGGAGCTCCTACAATGAGCAGTTCTTC	CSARPRGSSYNEQFF	.	15	.	TRBV20-1	TRBJ2-1
TGTGCAGGAGGACAGGCGTCCGACGAGCAGTACTTC	CAGGQASDEQYF	.	12	TRBD1	TRBV6-6	TRBJ2-7
TGTGCCAGCAGCGGGTTTGAATCCGGGGAGCTGTTTTTT	CASSGFESGELFF	many	13	.	TRBV9	TRBJ2-2
TGCGCCAGCAGCTTGGAGAACAGGAATGATGAGCAGTTCTTC	CASSLENRNDEQFF	few	14	.	TRBV5-1	TRBJ2-1
TGTGCCAGCAGTTTATCCCCGGACTCTGGAAACACCATATATTTT	CASSLSPDSGNTIYF	few	15	.	TRBV12-3/TRBV12-4	TRBJ1-3
TGCGCCAGCAGCTTGGGACTAGCGGGGGGTCCCCAAGAGACCCAGTACTTC	CASSLGLAGGPQETQYF	.	17	TRBD2	TRBV5-1	TRBJ2-5